A selection of T cell receptor beta chains follows, all from one sample in a study of T-cell memory formation after mild COVID-19. Via MiXCR, TCRdb re-called the 5' RACE reads, giving one row per CDR3 protein. The sample lists hundreds of thousands of distinct CDR3 sequences; about a sixth were seen once. The source material was PBMCs or a T cell subset sorted from them (not recorded which). Receptors originate from an adult woman who had mild COVID-19 (a few samples of this study predate the infection). Cell type and time point are not known. Each CDR3 is given without its conserved first and last residue.

cdr3_aa v_call
SATRGGQETQY TRBV20-1
ASSIFGTGTPWSSDTQY TRBV11-2
ASSFALAGTYEQY TRBV7-9
ASSGLPGTEAF TRBV7-9
ASSLQVISGNTIY TRBV7-9
AWSAMGQDNSPLH TRBV30
ATSEAWGTGGYT TRBV24-1
ASSLDRTREF TRBV6-1
ASSNRRGTEAF TRBV27
ASKPGTPYEQY TRBV6-1
AWRGTGSPLH TRBV30
ASSFFDRGENEQF TRBV5-6
ASSQDMGQRNTEAF TRBV4-2
ASSPLADLINYEQY TRBV18
ASSFSGGLNQPQH TRBV12-3/TRBV12-4
AISGTSGDNEQF TRBV10-3
ASSVAPGARNEQF TRBV9
ASSAVTGLSTYEQY TRBV12-3/TRBV12-4
ASRRVAGGTDTQY TRBV7-9
ASSSQTSGGPSSYNEQF TRBV7-7
ARGEGKRTEAF TRBV30
ASSAGAEAF TRBV25-1
ASSEGRTAYEQY TRBV2